This T cell receptor (beta chain) was captured by sequencing in a study of blood T cells in healthy people across ages. With V trimmed by 5 bases and J by 3 bases, 8 bases remained unmatched. The CDR3 covers 17 residues. Germline values: CDR1 MDHEN, CDR2 SYDVKM. This clonotype occurred a few times. A sample-barcoded 5' primer and a J-beta primer mix were used in a second PCR of roughly 6 to 12 cycles. TCRdb processed the 5' RACE reads anew with MiXCR; each CDR3 protein has one entry. Of about 1.6 million distinct CDR3 sequences listed, roughly 30% were seen once; the top ten hold about 10%. The specimen sequenced was blood. The source is a woman aged 25 to 39 in good health. The chain is built from TRBV28 and TRBJ2-3, with 13 bases identical to TRBD2. The CDR3 nucleotides read TGTGCCAGCAGTCCTGGGACTAGCGGGATCGGTACAGATACGCAGTATTTT. Translated, it gives CASSPGTSGIGTDTQYF.